What follows are 3 T cell receptor beta chains derived from one specimen sequenced in a study of cytomegalovirus exposure and HLA in healthy donors (dated by TCRdb to about 2017). The library was prepared using the immunoSEQ multiplex PCR assay. The multiplex PCR relied on a mix of 60 forward primers for TCR Vbeta segments and 13 reverse primers for TCR Jbeta segments. This is the immuneACCESS table as TCRdb keeps it, with only in-frame sequences that have V and J called. A part of the clones is gone; compared with another copy, unresolved V genes explain less than half, and the rest is unexplained. This sample is represented by some 50,000 clones; roughly 72% of them were singletons. The top ten constitute 22% of the sample. Sequences were obtained from PBMCs. These receptors were collected from a woman aged 50 to 65 in good health and CMV-seropositive.

This clone was seen a handful of times. CDR3 region: CASGAGIANSYEQYF. In nucleotides, the CDR3 is TGTGCCAGCGGCGCGGGGATAGCGAACTCCTACGAGCAGTACTTC. This chain joins TRBV7-9 and TRBJ2-7, with D possibly TRBD2 on 6 matching bases. Per germline, CDR1 SEHNR and CDR2 FQNEAQ (reference sequence). This CDR3 is built from 15 residues. Trimming took 8 bases from V and 0 from J, leaving 17 bases between them.

The chain links TRBV10-3 to TRBJ2-7; TRBD2 matches 7 bases. Germline CDR1 and CDR2: ENHRY and SYGVKD. The V and J ends lost 4 bases and 3 bases, in that order; junction bases with no gene match: 9. CDR3 size: 15 residues. CDR3 loop: CAISGRSGMDYEQYF. The CDR3 nucleotides read TGTGCCATCAGTGGTAGGAGCGGGATGGACTACGAGCAGTACTTC.

This chain uses TRBV5-1 with TRBJ1-6, with D unresolved. Germline loops: CDR1 SGHRS, CDR2 YFSETQ. CDR3 length: 13 residues. With 2 bases removed from V and 5 bases from J, the gap between germline ends came to 5 bases. CDR3 DNA sequence: TGCGCCAGCAGCTTTGGCAATAATTCACCCCTCCACTTT. Amino acid sequence: CASSFGNNSPLHF.